This TCR beta chain originates from a study of blood T cell repertoires in COVID-19. Study background: Both acute and convalescent COVID-19 samples were obtained from the United States, Italy and Spain.

The CDR3 has 11 amino acids. Participants, roughly 18 to 90 years old, spanned around 25 US areas. Donors in Cohort 3 who had recovered were those with two negative PCRs, healthcare professional clearance, or resolution of their symptoms. Authors' analysis steps: Amplified reference gene primers provided the basis for estimating nucleated cell counts. Libraries were prepared by immunoSEQ multiplex PCR; TCRdb keeps only in-frame clonotypes and omits some of them. D and trimming come from the DNA, and the V and J calls and clone size come from that table. The sample consists of around 430,000 clones, approximately 90% of them appearing once.

The source is a woman between 50 and 59 years old who had recovered from COVID-19. This chain links TRBV21-1 with TRBJ1-1; the D segment call TRBD1 is taken from the table without a DNA check. TRBV21-1 is a documented pseudogene. The source material was PBMCs or T cells enriched from blood (not recorded which). CDR3 amino acids: CASSNGQTAFF. Here the CDR3 DNA reads TGTGCCAGCAGCAACGGACAGACGGCTTTCTTT.